This T cell receptor (beta chain) was profiled in a study of CD8 T cells in Susac syndrome. On the study more broadly: Blood was drawn from Susac syndrome patients while they were therapy-naive, on corticosteroids, or on intravenous immunoglobulin alone.

RNA in amounts of about 0.45 to 1 ug was reverse transcribed with random hexamers. MiXCR, applied by TCRdb to the immunoSEQ multiplex PCR reads, yields one record per CDR3 protein. The sample includes over 70,000 distinct CDR3 sequences, approximately 96% seen only once; the top ten take about 0.68%. Definite or probable Susac syndrome was diagnosed using recently defined diagnostic criteria. General study findings and limits: TEMRA cells and active patients showed peak Susac CD8+ clonal expansion. The authors found 15 to 20 Susac-specific public clones in total CD8+ repertoires and about five in CD8+ TEMRA repertoires.

About this clonotype itself: Its antigen is as yet unknown.

The CDR3 totals 11 residues. From germline, CDR1 is LNHDA and CDR2 SQIVND (reference sequence). V was clipped by 6 bases and J by 7 bases, with 9 bases between them. The sequencing input was CD8+ T cells from PBMCs. The chain links TRBV19 to TRBJ1-1; the D is unclear. This receptor was identified in a human donor with Susac syndrome. This CDR3 reads CASSREFEAFF. CDR3 bases: TGTGCCAGTAGCCGGGAGTTTGAAGCTTTCTTT.